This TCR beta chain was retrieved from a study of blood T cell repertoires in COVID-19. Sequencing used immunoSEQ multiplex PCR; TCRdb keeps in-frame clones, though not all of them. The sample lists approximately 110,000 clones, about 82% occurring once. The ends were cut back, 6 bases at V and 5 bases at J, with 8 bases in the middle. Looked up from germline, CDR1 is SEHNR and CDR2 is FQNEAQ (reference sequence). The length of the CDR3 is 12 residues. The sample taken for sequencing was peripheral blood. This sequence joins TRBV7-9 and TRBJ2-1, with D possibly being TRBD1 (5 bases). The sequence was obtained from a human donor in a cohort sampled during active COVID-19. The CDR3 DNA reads TGTGCCAGCAGAAAGACAGACAATGAGCAGTTCTTC. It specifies CASRKTDNEQFF.